This T cell receptor beta chain is from a study of shared clonotypes between healthy human individuals. As for the study in general: Per-donor plates numbered three CD4 naive, three CD4 memory, two CD8 naive and one CD8 memory.

Trimming pared 7 bases from V and 4 bases from J, leaving 11 bases between. CDR3 size: 12 residues. CDR1 and CDR2 from the germline V gene are MNHEY and SVGAGI. CD4+ cell separation produced CD45RA+ naive and CD45RA-negative memory subsets. Every subset had its genomic DNA shared out evenly among several immunoSEQ plates. About 33,000 T cell genomes (around 200 ng DNA) went into each sorted-subset replicate. Data came from immunoSEQ multiplex PCR; TCRdb stores just in-frame clones and leaves some out. The profile shows some 2 million clones, 85% to 95% of them singletons. The chain recombines TRBV6-5 with TRBJ2-7, with D perhaps matching TRBD2 (5 bases). The clonotype comes from a man aged 18 to 30 in good health. The sample was naive CD4+ T cells sorted from blood. Specified subset: CD45RA+ positively selected. CDR3 sequence: CASTGWTYEQYF. Written as DNA, the CDR3 is TGTGCCAGCACTGGGTGGACTTACGAGCAGTACTTC.